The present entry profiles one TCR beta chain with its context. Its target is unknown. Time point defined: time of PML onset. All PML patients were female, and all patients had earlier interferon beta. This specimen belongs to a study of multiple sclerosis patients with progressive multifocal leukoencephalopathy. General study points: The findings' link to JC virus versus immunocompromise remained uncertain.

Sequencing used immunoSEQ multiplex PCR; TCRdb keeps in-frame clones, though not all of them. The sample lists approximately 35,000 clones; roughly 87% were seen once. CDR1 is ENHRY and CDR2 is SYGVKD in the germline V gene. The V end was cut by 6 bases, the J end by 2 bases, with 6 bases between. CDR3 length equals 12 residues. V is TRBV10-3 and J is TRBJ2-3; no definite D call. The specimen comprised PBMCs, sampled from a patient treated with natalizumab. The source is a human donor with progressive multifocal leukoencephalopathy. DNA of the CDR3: TGTGCCATCAGGCCTAACACAGATACGCAGTATTTT. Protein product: CAIRPNTDTQYF.